Shown below are 26 T cell receptor beta chains from a single sample sequenced in a study of blood T cell repertoires in COVID-19. Profiled with immunoSEQ multiplex PCR; TCRdb holds only in-frame clones, not every one. The sample carries hundreds of thousands of clones, approximately 86% recorded once. The sequenced sample was peripheral blood. Every receptor here comes from a woman in her sixties with COVID-19, enrolled during active disease.

This rearrangement joins TRBV30 to TRBJ1-6; no clear D gene. This CDR3 contains 14 residues. Germline CDR1 and CDR2: GTSNPN and SVGIG (reference sequence). The V and J ends lost 3 bases and 9 bases respectively, with 15 bases between them. CDR3: CAWSKRGLRSPLHF. The DNA for the CDR3 is TGTGCCTGGAGCAAGCGGGGTTTGCGTTCACCCCTCCACTTT.

V gene TRBV19 combines with J gene TRBJ1-6; 11 bases are shared with TRBD1. Germline lookup yields CDR1 LNHDA and CDR2 SQIVND (reference sequence). V lost 3 bases and J lost 13; bases outside the gene matches: 5. This CDR3 spans 14 amino acids. DNA for the CDR3: TGTGCCAGTAGTATTAGGACAGGGGGCGACCCCCTCCACTTT. It is translated as CASSIRTGGDPLHF.

This sequence joins TRBV3-1 (or the pseudogene TRBV3-2) and TRBJ2-5, with TRBD2 matching 15 bases. Trimming at V came to 3 bases and at J to 11 bases, leaving 13 bases not matched to a gene. This CDR3 is built from 17 residues. The germline gives CDR1 LGHDT, CDR2 YNNKEL (reference sequence). CDR3 nucleotides: TGTGCCAGCAGCCAGCAAGGACTAGCGGGGGGGCGAAGTCAGCAGTACTTC. Translated, it gives CASSQQGLAGGRSQQYF.

The chain couples TRBV7-9 to TRBJ1-1; 9 nucleotides line up with TRBD1. V shed 4 bases and J 5 bases; nucleotides not matched to a gene: 8. Germline V gives CDR1 SEHNR, CDR2 FQNEAQ (reference sequence). This CDR3 spans 15 amino acids. The CDR3 region has the DNA TGTGCCAGCAGCTCCCGCGGGACAGGGATAACTGAAGCTTTCTTT. It encodes CASSSRGTGITEAFF.

In the case of this clone: Sequence at one end of the junction differs from germline and may be a read error. The V call is TRBV5-1, the J call TRBJ2-7; weak D call: TRBD1 (6 bases). CDR3 length: 13 residues. CDR1 and CDR2 (germline): SGHRS, YFSETQ. The CDR3 DNA is TGCGCCAGCAAGGAGACAGGCTCCAACGAGCAGTACTTC. It specifies CASKETGSNEQYF.

This sequence joins TRBV5-1 and TRBJ2-3; weak D call: TRBD2 (5 bases). Germline CDR1 is SGHRS and CDR2 is YFSETQ. This CDR3 is built from 16 residues. V dropped 1 base and J dropped 5 bases, with 17 bases sitting between them. CDR3 DNA sequence: TGCGCCAGCAGCTTGTTCCACGCGGGCGAGGGAGATACGCAGTATTTT. It specifies CASSLFHAGEGDTQYF.

V gene TRBV7-7 combines with J gene TRBJ2-3, with TRBD2 matching over 12 bases. From germline, CDR1 is SSHAT and CDR2 FNYEAQ (reference sequence). The V gene end was trimmed by 6 bases and the J gene end by 3 bases; junction bases not matched to a gene: 13. This CDR3 is built from 18 residues. The chain's CDR3 is CASSPAPLAGGPTDTQYF. CDR3 sequence (DNA): TGTGCCAGCAGTCCGGCGCCGCTAGCGGGGGGGCCAACAGATACGCAGTATTTT.

Comments on this clone: Other DNA sequences in this specimen translate into the identical CDR3. The chain employs TRBV18 and TRBJ1-3; possible D gene TRBD1, 5 bases. With 3 bases removed from V and 0 bases from J, the gap between germline ends came to 6 bases. The CDR3 extends over 14 amino acids. The germline V gene has CDR1 KGHSH and CDR2 LQKENI. The CDR3 loop reads CASSPDSSGNTIYF. The CDR3 region has the DNA TGTGCCAGCTCACCCGACAGCTCTGGAAACACCATATATTTT.

The gene calls are TRBV24-1 and TRBJ2-3; 11 nucleotides line up with TRBD1. Germline CDR1 is KGHDR and CDR2 is SFDVKD. Trimming cost V 6 bases and J 8 bases; bases outside gene matches: 6. The CDR3 covers 14 residues. The CDR3 region has the DNA TGTGCCACCAGTCCGGGACAGGGGGTAGCTACGCAGTATTTT. Amino acids: CATSPGQGVATQYF.

The chain recombines TRBV2 with TRBJ2-7; TRBD1 is a possible D gene (6 bases). Trimming stripped 3 bases from V and 5 bases from J, with 8 bases between. Germline CDR1 and CDR2: SNHLY and FYNNEI. This CDR3 spans 12 amino acids. CDR3 protein: CASSDYRDEQYF. The CDR3, as DNA: TGTGCCAGCAGTGATTACAGGGACGAGCAGTACTTC. Drawing the rest from reference TRBV2 and TRBJ2-7, the complete variable domain is EPEVTQTPSHQVTQMGQEVILRCVPISNHLYFYWYRQILGQKVEFLVSFYNNEISEKSEIFDDQFSVERPDGSNFTLKIRSTKLEDSAMYFCASSDYRDEQYFGPGTRLTVT.

In this sample, this clone turned up a few times. The V and J genes are TRBV2 and TRBJ2-5; D gene ambiguous. Per the germline V gene, CDR1 is SNHLY and CDR2 is FYNNEI. The V end was cut by 0 bases, the J end by 1 base, with 9 bases between. CDR3 length equals 15 residues. This CDR3 is CASSEASLSQETQYF. In DNA, the CDR3 is TGTGCCAGCAGTGAAGCGAGCCTATCCCAAGAGACCCAGTACTTC.

This clone occurred a few times. The chain has TRBV25-1 and TRBJ1-1; D not resolved. This CDR3 comprises 14 residues. The V gene lost 6 bases and the J gene lost 1 base, with 12 bases spanning the gap. The germline CDR1 and CDR2 sequences are MGHDK and SYGVNS. The chain's CDR3 is CASRLTVANTEAFF. In DNA form, the CDR3 reads TGTGCCAGCAGATTGACCGTAGCGAACACTGAAGCTTTCTTT.

The chain joins TRBV13 to TRBJ2-5; 9 nucleotides line up with TRBD1. This CDR3 is 13 amino acids long. Germline CDR1 and CDR2: PRHDT and FYEKMQ (reference sequence). After removal of 5 bases from V and 5 bases from J, the junction contained 3 bases not matched to a gene. The CDR3 DNA reads as TGTGCCAGCAGCACCGGACAGGGGGAGACCCAGTACTTC. Translation: CASSTGQGETQYF.

J is TRBJ2-2 and V is TRBV20-1; TRBD2 matches 9 bases. V was pared by 3 bases and J by 1 base, with 6 bases of the junction left unmatched. The CDR3 extends over 16 amino acids. Germline CDR1 reads DFQATT; CDR2 reads SNEGSKA (reference sequence). The CDR3 spells CSASRSGGKNTGELFF. The CDR3 region has the DNA TGCAGTGCTAGTAGGAGCGGGGGGAAGAACACCGGGGAGCTGTTTTTT.

This chain links TRBV5-1 with TRBJ2-1; 7 bases line up with TRBD1. The CDR3 covers 13 residues. Germline V lookup: CDR1 SGHRS, CDR2 YFSETQ. V lost 3 bases, J lost 6 bases, and 3 bases stayed unmatched. The CDR3 region is CASSSSGGNEQFF. In DNA, the CDR3 is TGCGCCAGCAGCTCGTCAGGGGGCAATGAGCAGTTCTTC.

The CDR3 loop is CASTETGYGYTF. The CDR3, as DNA: TGTGCCAGCACCGAGACAGGATATGGCTACACCTTC. This chain joins TRBV19 and TRBJ1-2; weak D call: TRBD1 (6 bases). The CDR3 extends over 12 amino acids. Trimming shortened V by 9 bases and J by 5 bases, and 13 bases separated the two germline ends. The V gene's germline CDR1 is LNHDA and CDR2 SQIVND (reference sequence).

The chain carries TRBV5-1 and TRBJ2-3; TRBD2 matches at 12 bases. V lost 0 bases, J lost 5 bases, and 10 bases stayed unmatched. The CDR3 length is 18 residues. Germline V CDR1 and CDR2: SGHRS, YFSETQ. Written as DNA, the CDR3 is TGCGCCAGCAGCTTGGGAAACCTAGCGGGGGGGCTCGGAGATACGCAGTATTTT. Its translation: CASSLGNLAGGLGDTQYF. The full variable domain, completed using reference TRBV5-1 and TRBJ2-3, is KAGVTQTPRYLIKTRGQQVTLSCSPISGHRSVSWYQQTPGQGLQFLFEYFSETQRNKGNFPGRFSGRQFSNSRSEMNVSTLELGDSALYLCASSLGNLAGGLGDTQYFGPGTRLTVL.

The J gene is TRBJ2-2, the V gene TRBV5-4, with 8 bases fitting TRBD2. V lost 4 bases and J lost 5; bases outside the gene matches: 7. Germline loops: CDR1 SGHNT, CDR2 YYREEE (reference sequence). The CDR3 has 15 amino acids. The CDR3 DNA follows: TGTGCCAGCAGCCCGGGGGGGGCCGTGACCGGGGAGCTGTTTTTT. Translated, it gives CASSPGGAVTGELFF.

The chain combines TRBV18 with TRBJ2-7; the match to TRBD1 covers 7 bases. CDR3 length: 13 residues. V lost 5 bases and J lost 5; bases outside the gene matches: 6. Germline V gene data show CDR1 as KGHSH and CDR2 as LQKENI. This CDR3 is CASSTDRAHEQYF. CDR3 DNA sequence: TGTGCCAGCTCAACCGACAGGGCCCACGAGCAGTACTTC.

The chain has TRBV3-1 (or the pseudogene TRBV3-2) and TRBJ2-5; 7 positions agree with TRBD2. The germline V gene has CDR1 LGHDT and CDR2 YNNKEL (reference sequence). CDR3 length: 15 residues. The J segment lost 5 bases and the V segment lost 0 bases, leaving 6 bases of the junction unmatched. DNA for the CDR3: TGTGCCAGCAGCCAAGAAGGGAGGGGTTTGGAGACCCAGTACTTC. Protein product: CASSQEGRGLETQYF.

The chain recombines TRBV5-1 with TRBJ2-7; D uncertain. The CDR3 has 14 amino acids. Germline loops: CDR1 SGHRS, CDR2 YFSETQ. The V gene lost 0 bases and the J gene lost 6 bases, with 13 bases spanning the gap. DNA for the CDR3: TGCGCCAGCAGCTTGGGAAGATTTCGGAGCGAGCAGTACTTC. Protein product: CASSLGRFRSEQYF.

This clone was counted once. J is TRBJ1-2 and V is TRBV6-2 or TRBV6-3; 7 bases are a match to TRBD1. CDR1 MNHEY and CDR2 SVGEGT come from the germline V gene. The J segment lost 3 bases and the V segment lost 6 bases, leaving 7 bases of the junction unmatched. This CDR3 has 14 amino acids. The CDR3 is CASSFTGDYYGYTF. The CDR3 DNA sequence: TGTGCCAGCAGCTTTACAGGGGATTACTATGGCTACACCTTC.

The CDR3 region has the DNA TGCGCCAGCAGCCTTGGACAGGCTTCAGGGGAGACCCAGTACTTC. As protein: CASSLGQASGETQYF. The chain employs TRBV4-3 and TRBJ2-5, with 7 bases aligning to TRBD1. The germline gives CDR1 LGHNA, CDR2 YSLEER. The CDR3 has 15 residues. After removal of 4 bases from V and 5 bases from J, the junction contained 10 bases not matched to a gene.

The rearrangement links TRBV5-1 to TRBJ2-3, with TRBD1 identical over 9 bases. The CDR3 sequence is 16 residues long. After removal of 3 bases from V and 2 bases from J, the junction contained 7 bases not matched to a gene. The germline V gene encodes CDR1 SGHRS and CDR2 YFSETQ. CDR3 in DNA: TGCGCCAGCAGCTCTTGGACAGGGGTGGACACAGATACGCAGTATTTT. This gives the protein CASSSWTGVDTDTQYF.

This clone was detected a few times. This chain joins TRBV5-1 and TRBJ2-1; tentatively, D is TRBD1 (6 bases). Germline CDR1 reads SGHRS; CDR2 reads YFSETQ. Trimming shortened V by 4 bases and J by 6 bases, and 11 bases separated the two germline ends. This CDR3 has 13 amino acids. The CDR3 here is CASSLYRANEQFF. The DNA of the CDR3 is TGCGCCAGCAGCCTGTACAGGGCCAATGAGCAGTTCTTC.

The V and J genes are TRBV30 and TRBJ2-7, with a possible D match to TRBD1 (5 bases). Looked up from germline, CDR1 is GTSNPN and CDR2 is SVGIG (reference sequence). The CDR3 has 13 amino acids. V lost 2 bases to trimming and J lost 5 bases, with 13 bases between them. For the CDR3, the DNA is TGTGCCTGGAGTTGGGGCAGCCTCGACGAGCAGTACTTC. Its translation: CAWSWGSLDEQYF.